This TCR beta chain derives from a study of monozygotic twins with cystic fibrosis. Across the whole study: Library input was three micrograms of fragmented DNA, with 15 PCR cycles.

Notes on this clone: As yet, its antigen is unknown.

The study, taken as a whole, reports: Low clonality (median roughly 0.009) suggested a mostly naive repertoire. In this small cohort, shared CDR3 numbers showed no association with age, concordance or disease severity. Co-twins had the most similar V usage for 13 of 16 pairs, J for 8.

TCRdb keeps only in-frame clones here, not all; method: immunoSEQ multiplex PCR. The sample carries 14,000 to 15,000 clones, more than 75% recorded once. Sequenced input: blood. The TCR originated in a boy under 18 with cystic fibrosis.

As DNA, the CDR3 is TGTGCCAGCAGCTTTGGGACTCCTGCCTACGAGCAGTACTTC. Its protein product is CASSFGTPAYEQYF. This sequence joins TRBV5-6 and TRBJ2-7, with D tentatively TRBD2 (6 bases). V was cut by 2 bases and J by 2 bases, with 11 bases left in between. This CDR3 spans 14 amino acids. Germline CDR1 is SGHDT and CDR2 is YYEEEE.